This is a list of T cell receptor beta chains from one sample in a study of OX40 agonist ivuxolimab in advanced cancers. The protocol was immunoSEQ multiplex PCR, while the TCRdb copy is restricted to in-frame clones and leaves out a portion. This sample has about 71,000 clones, with 86% found just once. The sequencing used CD4+ or CD8+ T cells sorted from blood, collected in a trial of the OX40 agonist ivuxolimab. The receptors come from an adult with an advanced solid tumor such as melanoma, head and neck, liver or kidney cancer. CDR3s include the opening cysteine and the closing phenylalanine or tryptophan. A D gene is named only where the DNA matches it firmly. A clone size is listed for some rows: how often the clone was seen (once, few, many), or a class if it is expanded.

V: TRBV5-4; J: TRBJ2-2; size: .; D: .; CDR3: CASSFGASNTGELFF; DNA: TGTGCCAGCAGCTTCGGGGCCAGTAACACCGGGGAGCTGTTTTTT
V: TRBV5-6; J: TRBJ2-4; size: once; D: TRBD1; CDR3: CASSPLTGLAKNIQYF; DNA: TGTGCCAGCAGCCCTCTGACAGGGCTAGCCAAAAACATTCAGTACTTC
V: TRBV19; J: TRBJ1-1; size: .; D: TRBD1; CDR3: CASSHRDSPNTEAFF; DNA: TGTGCCAGTAGTCATCGGGACAGCCCGAACACTGAAGCTTTCTTT
V: TRBV9; J: TRBJ2-4; size: .; D: .; CDR3: CASSPGHQAKNIQYF; DNA: TGTGCCAGCAGCCCGGGACATCAAGCCAAAAACATTCAGTACTTC
V: TRBV9; J: TRBJ1-4; size: once; D: .; CDR3: CASSVAGDGRRHEKLFF; DNA: TGTGCCAGCAGCGTAGCAGGAGATGGAAGGAGGCATGAAAAACTGTTTTTT
V: TRBV5-5; J: TRBJ2-3; size: .; D: TRBD2; CDR3: CASSAGSAGGADTQYF; DNA: TGTGCCAGCAGCGCAGGGTCGGCGGGAGGTGCAGATACGCAGTATTTT
V: TRBV5-1; J: TRBJ2-5; size: .; D: .; CDR3: CASSLAQETQYF; DNA: TGCGCCAGCAGCTTGGCCCAAGAGACCCAGTACTTC
V: TRBV28; J: TRBJ1-5; size: .; D: .; CDR3: CASSEEGWYSNQPQHF; DNA: TGTGCCAGCAGTGAGGAGGGTTGGTATAGCAATCAGCCCCAGCATTTT
V: TRBV5-1; J: TRBJ2-1; size: .; D: .; CDR3: CASSPEGGNEQFF; DNA: TGCGCCAGCAGCCCCGAGGGGGGCAATGAGCAGTTCTTC
V: TRBV7-8; J: TRBJ1-2; size: .; D: TRBD1; CDR3: CASSLLGQGINYGYTF; DNA: TGTGCCAGCAGCCTACTCGGACAGGGAATAAACTATGGCTACACCTTC
V: TRBV10-1; J: TRBJ1-1; size: few; D: .; CDR3: CASSIAANTEAFF; DNA: TGCGCCAGCAGTATCGCAGCGAACACTGAAGCTTTCTTT
V: TRBV7-7; J: TRBJ2-3; size: .; D: .; CDR3: CASSLAGRADTQYF; DNA: TGTGCCAGCAGCTTAGCGGGGAGAGCAGATACGCAGTATTTT
V: TRBV2; J: TRBJ1-3; size: once; D: .; CDR3: CASTDGTGVMNTIYF; DNA: TGTGCCAGCACGGACGGAACGGGGGTAATGAACACCATATATTTT
V: TRBV9; J: TRBJ1-3; size: .; D: .; CDR3: CASSSRGGGLLSGNTIYF; DNA: TGTGCCAGCAGCTCTAGAGGCGGGGGCCTGCTCTCTGGAAACACCATATATTTT
V: TRBV15; J: TRBJ2-7; size: .; D: .; CDR3: CATSRDRVGQYF; DNA: TGTGCCACCAGCAGAGACCGTGTGGGGCAGTACTTC
V: TRBV27; J: TRBJ2-7; size: .; D: .; CDR3: CASSAWDHTDEQYF; DNA: TGTGCCAGCAGTGCCTGGGACCATACCGACGAGCAGTACTTC
V: TRBV5-4; J: TRBJ1-2; size: .; D: .; CDR3: CASSRGNTNYGYTF; DNA: TGTGCCAGCAGCCGCGGTAACACTAACTATGGCTACACCTTC
V: TRBV6-6; J: TRBJ2-3; size: .; D: .; CDR3: CASSLLDSSTDTQYF; DNA: TGTGCCAGCAGTCTTCTGGACAGTAGCACAGATACGCAGTATTTT
V: TRBV19; J: TRBJ2-2; size: .; D: TRBD1; CDR3: CASSSGTGGTGELFF; DNA: TGTGCCAGTAGCTCCGGGACAGGGGGAACCGGGGAGCTGTTTTTT
V: TRBV9; J: TRBJ2-7; size: .; D: .; CDR3: CASSVDQVSYEQYF; DNA: TGTGCCAGCAGCGTAGACCAGGTCTCCTACGAGCAGTACTTC
V: TRBV2; J: TRBJ2-1; size: .; D: TRBD1; CDR3: CASIWDSQNYNEQFF; DNA: TGTGCCAGCATTTGGGACAGCCAAAACTACAATGAGCAGTTCTTC
V: TRBV10-1; J: TRBJ2-3; size: once; D: .; CDR3: CASRSSSTDTQYF; DNA: TGCGCCAGCCGAAGTTCTAGCACAGATACGCAGTATTTT
V: TRBV18; J: TRBJ2-7; size: .; D: .; CDR3: CASSPPVGGSSLEQYF; DNA: TGTGCCAGCTCACCACCGGTTGGTGGTTCTTCCCTCGAGCAGTACTTC
V: TRBV11-2; J: TRBJ1-6; size: .; D: .; CDR3: CASSLIDYNSPLHF; DNA: TGTGCCAGCAGCTTAATAGATTATAATTCACCCCTCCACTTT
V: TRBV18; J: TRBJ2-5; size: .; D: .; CDR3: CASSYGQQETQYF; DNA: TGTGCCAGCTCTTACGGACAGCAAGAGACCCAGTACTTC
V: TRBV29-1; J: TRBJ2-1; size: .; D: .; CDR3: CSVNTAYDNEQFF; DNA: TGCAGCGTTAACACCGCGTACGACAATGAGCAGTTCTTC
V: TRBV28; J: TRBJ2-7; size: few; D: .; CDR3: CASSPQEVYEQYF; DNA: TGTGCCAGCAGTCCCCAGGAGGTCTACGAGCAGTACTTC
V: TRBV5-4; J: TRBJ1-1; size: few; D: TRBD1; CDR3: CASSPDRDGVAFF; DNA: TGTGCCAGCAGCCCGGACAGGGACGGAGTAGCTTTCTTT
V: TRBV7-2; J: TRBJ1-5; size: few; D: .; CDR3: CASSSNPNQPQHF; DNA: TGTGCCAGCAGCTCCAATCCCAATCAGCCCCAGCATTTT
V: TRBV4-1; J: TRBJ2-5; size: .; D: TRBD1; CDR3: CASSRQGQETQYF; DNA: TGCGCCAGCAGCCGACAGGGGCAAGAGACCCAGTACTTC
V: TRBV4-1; J: TRBJ1-2; size: .; D: .; CDR3: CASSPRQEANYGYTF; DNA: TGCGCCAGCAGCCCCCGACAGGAAGCTAACTATGGCTACACCTTC
V: TRBV27; J: TRBJ1-1; size: .; D: .; CDR3: CASSLRERNTEAFF; DNA: TGTGCCAGCAGTTTGCGGGAACGAAACACTGAAGCTTTCTTT
V: TRBV7-8; J: TRBJ1-1; size: .; D: .; CDR3: CASSPNRPGTTEAFF; DNA: TGTGCCAGCAGCCCAAACCGACCGGGGACAACTGAAGCTTTCTTT
V: TRBV10-3; J: TRBJ2-2; size: .; D: .; CDR3: CAIKQGGPTGELFF; DNA: TGTGCCATCAAACAGGGTGGACCCACCGGGGAGCTGTTTTTT
V: TRBV6-5; J: TRBJ1-2; size: .; D: .; CDR3: CASSTPRQNHYGYTF; DNA: TGTGCCAGCAGTACCCCGAGGCAGAACCACTATGGCTACACCTTC
V: TRBV5-4; J: TRBJ2-3; size: .; D: TRBD1; CDR3: CASRDGTGGTDTQYF; DNA: TGTGCCAGCAGGGATGGGACAGGGGGCACAGATACGCAGTATTTT
V: TRBV30; J: TRBJ2-6; size: .; D: TRBD1; CDR3: CACSPGQGARGANVLTF; DNA: TGTGCCTGCTCCCCCGGACAGGGGGCGCGTGGGGCCAACGTCCTGACTTTC
V: TRBV27; J: TRBJ2-7; size: .; D: .; CDR3: CASRSYQGSEQYF; DNA: TGTGCCAGCAGATCATACCAGGGTAGCGAGCAGTACTTC
V: TRBV7-2; J: TRBJ1-6; size: few; D: .; CDR3: CASTPTSEVTSPLHF; DNA: TGTGCCAGCACCCCTACGTCAGAAGTGACTTCACCCCTCCACTTT
V: TRBV6-6; J: TRBJ1-1; size: .; D: TRBD1; CDR3: CASSAIRDRRIGAFF; DNA: TGTGCCAGCAGTGCCATCCGGGACAGGAGAATCGGAGCTTTCTTT
V: TRBV6-5; J: TRBJ1-1; size: .; D: .; CDR3: CASIRTGNTEAFF; DNA: TGTGCCAGCATCCGGACGGGGAACACTGAAGCTTTCTTT
V: TRBV15; J: TRBJ2-1; size: few; D: TRBD1; CDR3: CATSGGQGGYEQFF; DNA: TGTGCCACCAGCGGGGGACAGGGCGGATATGAGCAGTTCTTC
V: TRBV9; J: TRBJ2-3; size: .; D: .; CDR3: CASSAGSHREDTQYF; DNA: TGTGCCAGCAGCGCCGGGTCTCATCGTGAGGATACGCAGTATTTT
V: TRBV4-2; J: TRBJ1-3; size: .; D: .; CDR3: CASSQVRQETYTIYF; DNA: TGTGCCAGCAGCCAAGTCCGACAGGAGACTTACACCATATATTTT
V: TRBV7-9; J: TRBJ1-4; size: .; D: TRBD1; CDR3: CASSFGQGPNEKLFF; DNA: TGTGCCAGCAGCTTCGGACAGGGACCAAATGAAAAACTGTTTTTT
V: TRBV6-5; J: TRBJ2-1; size: .; D: .; CDR3: CASSYRLMSEQFF; DNA: TGTGCCAGCAGTTACCGGCTGATGAGTGAGCAGTTCTTC
V: TRBV7-2; J: TRBJ1-2; size: few; D: .; CDR3: CASSPRTAFYGYTF; DNA: TGTGCCAGCAGCCCCCGGACAGCCTTCTATGGCTACACCTTC
V: TRBV21-1; J: TRBJ1-5; size: .; D: .; CDR3: CASSPTTGTGGCQPQHF; DNA: TGTGCCAGCAGCCCGACTACCGGGACAGGGGGATGTCAGCCCCAGCATTTT
V: TRBV5-1; J: TRBJ2-3; size: .; D: TRBD1; CDR3: CASRPGGAGDTQYF; DNA: TGCGCCAGCAGACCAGGGGGCGCGGGAGATACGCAGTATTTT
V: TRBV4-1; J: TRBJ1-5; size: .; D: .; CDR3: CASSQQADDQPQHF; DNA: TGCGCCAGCAGCCAACAGGCAGATGATCAGCCCCAGCATTTT
V: TRBV7-9; J: TRBJ2-3; size: .; D: .; CDR3: CASSFQGLGQDTQYF; DNA: TGTGCCAGCAGCTTCCAGGGGTTAGGTCAAGATACGCAGTATTTT
V: TRBV4-2; J: TRBJ1-4; size: .; D: .; CDR3: CASSQEKLITNRKLFF; DNA: TGTGCCAGCAGCCAAGAAAAACTGATTACTAATCGGAAACTGTTTTTT
V: TRBV7-2; J: TRBJ1-2; size: .; D: TRBD1; CDR3: CASSATGGANYGYTF; DNA: TGTGCCAGCAGCGCGACAGGGGGGGCTAACTATGGCTACACCTTC
V: TRBV6-5; J: TRBJ1-1; size: .; D: TRBD1; CDR3: CASSAIRDRRIGAFF; DNA: TGTGCCAGCAGTGCCATCCGGGACAGGAGAATCGGAGCTTTCTTT
V: TRBV14; J: TRBJ2-6; size: .; D: .; CDR3: CASSYVRRASGANVLTF; DNA: TGTGCCAGCAGCTATGTTCGCCGGGCCTCTGGGGCCAACGTCCTGACTTTC
V: TRBV5-6; J: TRBJ2-1; size: .; D: .; CDR3: CASSTGGLTLYNEQFF; DNA: TGTGCCAGCAGCACTGGGGGCCTAACCCTCTACAATGAGCAGTTCTTC
V: TRBV4-1; J: TRBJ1-1; size: once; D: .; CDR3: CASSQEKSQRNTEAFF; DNA: TGCGCCAGCAGCCAAGAAAAGAGCCAGCGGAACACTGAAGCTTTCTTT